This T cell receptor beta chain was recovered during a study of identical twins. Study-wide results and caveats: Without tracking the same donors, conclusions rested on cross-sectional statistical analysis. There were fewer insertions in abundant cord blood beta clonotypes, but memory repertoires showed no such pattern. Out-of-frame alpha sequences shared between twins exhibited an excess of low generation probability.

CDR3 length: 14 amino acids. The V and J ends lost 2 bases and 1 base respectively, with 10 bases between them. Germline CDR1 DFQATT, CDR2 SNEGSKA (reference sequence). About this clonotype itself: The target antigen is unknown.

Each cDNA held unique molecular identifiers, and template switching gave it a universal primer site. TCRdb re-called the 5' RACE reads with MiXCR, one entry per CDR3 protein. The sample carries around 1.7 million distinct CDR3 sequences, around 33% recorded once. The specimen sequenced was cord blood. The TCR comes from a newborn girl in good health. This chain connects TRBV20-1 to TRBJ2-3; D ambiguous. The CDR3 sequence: CSARPEGGTDTQYF. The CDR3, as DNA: TGCAGTGCTAGACCCGAAGGCGGCACAGATACGCAGTATTTT.